The 32 T cell receptor beta chains reported below all come from one sample, sequenced in a study of technical replicates of blood from a handful of donors. Here immunoSEQ multiplex PCR was the method, and the copy in TCRdb shows in-frame clones only, minus some. The top ten hold approximately 0.25% of the sample, which has about 73,000 clones, 85% to 95% seen once. Sequenced material: T cells isolated from PBMCs. The origin of the receptors is a human donor in good health.

The chain employs TRBV4-2 and TRBJ1-2; 8 positions agree with TRBD1. The CDR3 has 18 amino acids. J was trimmed by 4 bases and V by 1 base; bases with no gene match: 14. Germline loops: CDR1 LGHNA, CDR2 YNFKEQ. For the CDR3, the DNA is TGTGCCAGCAGCCAAGTTTTCACCAGGGGGCGCAATCCCTATGGCTACACCTTC. This encodes CASSQVFTRGRNPYGYTF.

Here the CDR3 reads CASSQLFGLAGGETQYF. The CDR3 coding sequence is TGCGCCAGCAGCCAATTATTCGGACTAGCGGGAGGAGAGACCCAGTACTTC. The gene calls are TRBV4-1 and TRBJ2-5; 14 positions match TRBD2. Germline-derived CDR1 and CDR2 are MGHRA and YSYEKL. V lost 2 bases to trimming and J lost 4 bases; unmatched junction nucleotides: 6. CDR3 size: 17 residues.

V is TRBV6-1 and J is TRBJ1-2; TRBD1 might be the D (6 bases). Germline CDR1 reads MNHNS; CDR2 reads SASEGT. This CDR3 is built from 12 residues. Trimming took off 5 bases at V and 13 bases at J, with 17 bases between the two ends. CDR3: CASSSGRDIPTF. CDR3 DNA sequence: TGTGCCAGCAGTTCGGGACGGGACATTCCCACCTTC.

This clone came up once. The chain recombines TRBV27 with TRBJ2-5, with D uncertain. Trimming pared 5 bases from V and 0 bases from J, leaving 7 bases between. The germline gives CDR1 MNHEY, CDR2 SMNVEV (reference sequence). The CDR3 has 13 residues. The CDR3 here is CASSPQNQETQYF. The CDR3 bases are TGTGCCAGCAGTCCGCAGAACCAAGAGACCCAGTACTTC.

The chain combines TRBV19 with TRBJ1-2; tentatively, D is TRBD1 (6 bases). This CDR3 spans 14 amino acids. V lost 8 bases and J lost 3, with 16 bases in between. Per the germline V gene, CDR1 is LNHDA and CDR2 is SQIVND (reference sequence). The CDR3 protein is CASSEITGYYGYTF. The DNA of the CDR3 is TGTGCCAGTTCCGAAATTACAGGGTACTATGGCTACACCTTC.

The rearrangement uses TRBV5-1 and TRBJ2-1, with D maybe TRBD2 (5 bases). CDR1 is SGHRS and CDR2 is YFSETQ in the germline V gene. Trimming cost V 1 base and J 7 bases, with 15 bases left between them. The CDR3 length is 15 residues. The CDR3 loop is CASSLFPTRENEQFF. The CDR3 coding sequence is TGCGCCAGCAGCTTGTTTCCAACACGGGAAAATGAGCAGTTCTTC. The full variable domain, with the rest looked up from reference TRBV5-1 and TRBJ2-1, is KAGVTQTPRYLIKTRGQQVTLSCSPISGHRSVSWYQQTPGQGLQFLFEYFSETQRNKGNFPGRFSGRQFSNSRSEMNVSTLELGDSALYLCASSLFPTRENEQFFGPGTRLTVL.

V usage is TRBV7-2 and J usage is TRBJ1-6; D not resolved. Germline assignment: CDR1 SGHTA and CDR2 FQGNSA. CDR3 length: 14 amino acids. V was trimmed by 5 bases and J by 11 bases, leaving 16 bases between them. The chain's CDR3 is CASSRPTGSAPLHF. The CDR3 nucleotides are TGTGCCAGCAGCCGTCCCACCGGGAGTGCACCCCTCCACTTT.

As to this clone: This is likely a read error, given that the CDR3 carries no conserved phenylalanine or tryptophan at its end. It is unclear where the CDR3 begins or ends on the DNA, so no DNA is shown, and the CDR3 is as TCRdb lists it. The chain recombines TRBV21-1 with TRBJ1-1; the D segment call TRBD1 is taken from the table without a DNA check. TRBV21-1 is labeled a pseudogene. 10 amino acids form the CDR3, both terminal residues included. The CDR3 reads CASSKVQGAR.

The chain combines TRBV5-5 with TRBJ1-1; D not resolved. The CDR3 loop spans 15 amino acids. V lost 6 bases and J 2 bases, leaving 17 bases between the germline ends. Germline values: CDR1 SGHKS, CDR2 YYEKEE (reference sequence). CDR3 sequence (DNA): TGTGCCAGCACCCCCCTGGGCCAGGCAAACACTGAAGCTTTCTTT. Its translation is CASTPLGQANTEAFF.

This clone was found a few times. The chain couples TRBV11-3 to TRBJ2-7, with 7 bases that match TRBD2. The length of the CDR3 is 16 residues. V gave up 1 base and J gave up 7 bases; unmatched junction bases: 13. Per germline, CDR1 SGHNT and CDR2 YENEEA. CDR3 coding DNA: TGTGCCAGCAGCTTAGGGGATTGGCGGGGGTCTGATGAGCAGTACTTC. It translates to CASSLGDWRGSDEQYF.

The chain recombines TRBV12-5 with TRBJ1-5, with 10 bases identical to TRBD1. V shed 6 bases, J shed 5 bases, and the junction held 13 bases outside the gene matches. The germline CDR1 and CDR2 sequences are LGHNT and FRNRAP. This CDR3 contains 17 residues. The CDR3 nucleotides are TGTGCTAGTGGGCAGGGACAGGGGCCGGGTTTTCATCAGCCCCAGCATTTT. As protein: CASGQGQGPGFHQPQHF.

This clone has a single count. The rearrangement joins TRBV7-9 to TRBJ1-2; D possibly corresponds to TRBD1 (6 bases). CDR1 and CDR2 (germline): SEHNR, FQNEAQ (reference sequence). V was clipped by 1 base and J by 2 bases, with 17 bases between them. This CDR3 contains 17 residues. The CDR3 loop reads CASSLGLGDRINYGYTF. CDR3 sequence (DNA): TGTGCCAGCAGCTTAGGTTTAGGTGACAGGATAAACTATGGCTACACCTTC.

The DNA of the CDR3 is TGCGCCAGCAGCCCCCGGACAGGGGCTAACAATGAGCAGTTCTTC. Translating it yields CASSPRTGANNEQFF. The chain couples TRBV5-1 to TRBJ2-1, with TRBD1 matching 9 bases. The V and J ends lost 4 bases and 5 bases, in that order; junction bases with no gene match: 7. Germline V gene sequence: CDR1 SGHRS, CDR2 YFSETQ. The CDR3 is made up of 15 amino acids.

The rearrangement uses TRBV18 and TRBJ2-3, with D maybe TRBD2 (6 bases). Germline V gene lookup returns CDR1 KGHSH and CDR2 LQKENI. This CDR3 is built from 14 residues. The V gene lost 3 bases and the J gene lost 2 bases, with 9 bases spanning the gap. Here the CDR3 reads CASSPSGLTDTQYF. CDR3 in DNA: TGTGCCAGCTCACCGTCGGGACTCACAGATACGCAGTATTTT.

V is TRBV6-1 and J is TRBJ2-7; D call uncertain. The ends were cut back, 1 base at V and 5 bases at J, with 18 bases in the middle. The CDR3 has 16 residues. Germline V gives CDR1 MNHNS, CDR2 SASEGT. DNA for the CDR3: TGTGCCAGCAGTGAAGGAAGACTCCTCTTTCCCCACGAGCAGTACTTC. It encodes CASSEGRLLFPHEQYF.

J is TRBJ1-3 and V is TRBV5-1; 7 bases match TRBD1. V lost 2 bases to trimming and J lost 2 bases; unmatched junction nucleotides: 1. CDR1 and CDR2 (germline): SGHRS, YFSETQ. There are 14 residues in the CDR3. CDR3 residues: CASSFGTAGNTIYF. CDR3 DNA sequence: TGCGCCAGCAGCTTCGGGACAGCTGGAAACACCATATATTTT.

The gene calls are TRBV7-2 and TRBJ1-4; TRBD1 is a possible D gene (6 bases). Germline V lookup: CDR1 SGHTA, CDR2 FQGNSA. The CDR3 consists of 14 residues. The ends were cut back, 1 base at V and 8 bases at J, with 11 bases in the middle. CDR3 region: CASSLGATGEKLFF. The CDR3 nucleotides are TGTGCCAGCAGCTTAGGTGCCACAGGGGAAAAACTGTTTTTT.

The rearrangement uses TRBV4-2 and TRBJ2-7; TRBD2 agrees at 13 bases. The germline V gene encodes CDR1 LGHNA and CDR2 YNFKEQ. Trimming took 5 bases from V and 0 from J; bases not matched to a gene: 13. The CDR3 has 19 residues. The chain's CDR3 is CASSEQEGLAGKSSYEQYF. The DNA of the CDR3 is TGTGCCAGCAGCGAACAGGAGGGACTAGCGGGGAAAAGCTCCTACGAGCAGTACTTC.

This chain uses TRBV7-9 with TRBJ2-1, with 9 bases fitting TRBD2. The CDR3 is 17 amino acids. The trim removed 8 bases at V and 3 bases at J, leaving 14 bases unmatched. Germline CDR1 SEHNR, CDR2 FQNEAQ (reference sequence). CDR3 in DNA: TGTGCCAGCTTGTCCCTTATAGCGGGAGCCAGCTACAATGAGCAGTTCTTC. It is translated as CASLSLIAGASYNEQFF.

The chain couples TRBV28 to TRBJ1-2, with no clear D. Germline CDR1 reads MDHEN; CDR2 reads SYDVKM. The V and J ends lost 2 bases and 0 bases respectively, with 7 bases between them. CDR3 length: 14 residues. CDR3 DNA sequence: TGTGCCAGCAGTTTAGATCGAGCTAACTATGGCTACACCTTC. This encodes CASSLDRANYGYTF.

The V call is TRBV7-9, the J call TRBJ2-7, with TRBD1 matching 9 bases. CDR1 is SEHNR, CDR2 FQNEAQ, per germline (reference sequence). The CDR3 has 15 residues. V lost 4 bases, J lost 7 bases, and 11 bases stayed unmatched. CDR3 sequence: CASSSPGQGLWEQYF. For the CDR3, the DNA is TGTGCCAGCAGCTCCCCGGGACAGGGTCTTTGGGAGCAGTACTTC.

The chain joins TRBV5-1 to TRBJ2-4; 11 bases line up with TRBD2. The CDR3 runs 17 residues. Trimming at V came to 4 bases and at J to 6 bases, leaving 12 bases not matched to a gene. In germline, CDR1 is SGHRS, CDR2 YFSETQ. CDR3 amino acids: CASSPPTSGGQGNIQYF. The CDR3 DNA is TGCGCCAGCAGCCCTCCTACTAGCGGGGGTCAGGGAAACATTCAGTACTTC. The complete variable domain, with remaining parts taken from reference TRBV5-1 and TRBJ2-4, reads KAGVTQTPRYLIKTRGQQVTLSCSPISGHRSVSWYQQTPGQGLQFLFEYFSETQRNKGNFPGRFSGRQFSNSRSEMNVSTLELGDSALYLCASSPPTSGGQGNIQYFGAGTRLSVL.

The chain is built from TRBV7-9 and TRBJ1-5, with D maybe TRBD1 (6 bases). This CDR3 has 15 amino acids. Germline values: CDR1 SEHNR, CDR2 FQNEAQ (reference sequence). The ends were cut back, 5 bases at V and 2 bases at J, with 13 bases in the middle. As DNA, the CDR3 is TGTGCCAGCAGCGTGGCAGGGGCGGGCAATCAGCCCCAGCATTTT. This encodes CASSVAGAGNQPQHF.

The chain couples TRBV10-2 to TRBJ1-5; a possible D gene is TRBD1 (5 bases). V lost 6 bases to trimming and J lost 3 bases, with 12 bases between them. The germline CDR1 and CDR2 sequences are WSHSY and SAAADI. The CDR3 extends over 14 amino acids. The CDR3 DNA reads as TGCGCCAGCAGGGCAGGGAGGATCAATCAGCCCCAGCATTTT. Translated: CASRAGRINQPQHF.

The sample holds one count of this clone. The rearrangement joins TRBV6-1 to TRBJ1-1; D is uncertain. V was shortened by 4 bases and J by 13 bases, with 13 bases between the two germline ends. In germline, CDR1 is MNHNS, CDR2 SASEGT. The CDR3 is 11 residues long. The CDR3 sequence is CASSGAERGFF. In DNA, the CDR3 is TGTGCCAGCAGTGGGGCCGAGCGGGGTTTCTTT.

The rearrangement uses TRBV5-4 and TRBJ1-6; 7 bases map to TRBD1. CDR1 is SGHNT and CDR2 is YYREEE in the germline V gene (reference sequence). The V and J ends lost 2 bases and 8 bases, in that order; junction bases with no gene match: 4. The CDR3 loop spans 14 amino acids. The CDR3 protein is CASSFIQGDSPLHF. The DNA for the CDR3 is TGTGCCAGCAGCTTTATCCAGGGGGATTCACCCCTCCACTTT.

V gene TRBV6-1 combines with J gene TRBJ1-5; 8 bases are a match to TRBD1. CDR1 is MNHNS and CDR2 is SASEGT in the germline V gene. The V gene end was trimmed by 4 bases and the J gene end by 6 bases; junction bases not matched to a gene: 8. This CDR3 spans 15 amino acids. The CDR3 sequence: CASSGGQERFQPQHF. The CDR3 DNA follows: TGTGCCAGCAGTGGGGGACAGGAACGATTTCAGCCCCAGCATTTT.

The CDR3 DNA reads TGCGCCAGCAGTGAGTCTGCGGCGGGAGCCTACGAGCAGTACTTC. It yields the protein CASSESAAGAYEQYF. This sequence joins TRBV10-1 and TRBJ2-7; 7 bases map to TRBD2. The germline V gene encodes CDR1 WNHNN and CDR2 SYGVQD (reference sequence). Trimming took 0 bases from V and 2 from J; bases not matched to a gene: 4. This CDR3 has 15 residues.

This clone was seen once. The chain recombines TRBV7-9 with TRBJ2-3; D may be TRBD1 (5 bases). The germline gives CDR1 SEHNR, CDR2 FQNEAQ (reference sequence). V shed 1 base and J shed 0 bases, with 11 bases lying between them. CDR3 size: 16 residues. The CDR3 DNA follows: TGTGCCAGCAGCTTAGTTTGGGGCGTTAGCACAGATACGCAGTATTTT. Translating gives CASSLVWGVSTDTQYF.

The chain employs TRBV5-6 and TRBJ2-5; TRBD2 aligns across 7 bases. With V trimmed by 0 bases and J by 6 bases, 5 bases remained unmatched. Germline V gene lookup returns CDR1 SGHDT and CDR2 YYEEEE. The CDR3 contains 14 residues. The CDR3 coding sequence is TGTGCCAGCAGCTTGGGGGGCGGGAGTAAGACCCAGTACTTC. Translation: CASSLGGGSKTQYF. Looking up the rest from reference TRBV5-6 and TRBJ2-5 gives the full variable domain: DAGVTQSPTHLIKTRGQQVTLRCSPKSGHDTVSWYQQALGQGPQFIFQYYEEEERQRGNFPDRFSGHQFPNYSSELNVNALLLGDSALYLCASSLGGGSKTQYFGPGTRLLVL.

V is TRBV15 and J is TRBJ2-7, with 9 bases aligning to TRBD1. The V gene's germline CDR1 is LNHNV and CDR2 YYDKDF (reference sequence). The CDR3 has 15 residues. V shed 1 base and J 3 bases; nucleotides not matched to a gene: 4. CDR3 bases: TGTGCCACCAGCAGAGCCGGGACAGGGCTCTACGAGCAGTACTTC. Translated: CATSRAGTGLYEQYF.

The count of this clone is one. The chain links TRBV30 to TRBJ1-1; maybe TRBD1 (6 bases). V was shortened by 4 bases and J by 4 bases, with 13 bases between the two germline ends. CDR3 length equals 13 residues. Germline-derived CDR1 and CDR2 are GTSNPN and SVGIG (reference sequence). The CDR3 region has the DNA TGTGCCTGGACAGGACAGCCGGGCACTGAAGCTTTCTTT. This gives the protein CAWTGQPGTEAFF.